This entry is about one T cell receptor beta chain. Its antigen is not identified. With a J-beta primer mix and a sample-barcoded 5' primer, a second PCR ran about 7 to 12 cycles. The authors tagged each cDNA molecule using a template-switch adaptor with 12 random nucleotides. TCRdb reprocessed the 5' RACE reads with MiXCR, giving one entry per CDR3 protein. The table lists approximately 780,000 distinct CDR3 sequences, about a quarter of them singletons. This entry is derived from a study of blood T cells in healthy people across ages. The junction had 8 bases not matched to a gene; V was cut back by 3 bases and J by 7 bases. This CDR3 has 15 amino acids. The germline CDR1 and CDR2 sequences are SGHDN and FVKESK. Overall study results and limits: There were more naive CD4+ cells and higher diversity in long-lived donors than in aged donors.

The sample also formed part of further work on T cells of mothers and their children. That publication notes: Related mother-child pairs showed slightly higher but non-significant overlap than unrelated pairs.

Sequenced: blood. This chain connects TRBV14 to TRBJ2-4; TRBD2 agrees at 8 bases. The source of this sequence is a boy younger than 18 in good health. CDR3 loop: CASSHRGGRWNIQYF. Here the CDR3 DNA reads TGTGCCAGCAGCCACCGGGGGGGAAGGTGGAACATTCAGTACTTC.